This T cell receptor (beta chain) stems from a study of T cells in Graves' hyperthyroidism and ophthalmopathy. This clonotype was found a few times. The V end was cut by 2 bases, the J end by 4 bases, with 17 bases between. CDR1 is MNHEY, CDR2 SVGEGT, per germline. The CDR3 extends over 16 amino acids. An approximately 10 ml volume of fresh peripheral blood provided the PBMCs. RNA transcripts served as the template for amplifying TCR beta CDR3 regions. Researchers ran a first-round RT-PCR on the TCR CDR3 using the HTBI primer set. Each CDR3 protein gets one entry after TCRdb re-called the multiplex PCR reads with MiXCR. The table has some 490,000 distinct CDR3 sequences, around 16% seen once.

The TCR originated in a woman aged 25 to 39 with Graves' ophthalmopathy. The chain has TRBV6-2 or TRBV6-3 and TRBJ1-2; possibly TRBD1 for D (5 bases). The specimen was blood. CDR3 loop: CASSYVSGREGYGYTF. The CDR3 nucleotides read TGTGCCAGCAGTTACGTTTCGGGCAGGGAAGGCTATGGCTACACCTTC.